These 28 T cell receptor beta chains came from one sample sequenced in a study of blood T cell repertoires in COVID-19. The protocol was immunoSEQ multiplex PCR, while the TCRdb copy is restricted to in-frame clones and leaves out a portion. Among hundreds of thousands of clones listed, 90% were seen once. The sequenced sample consisted of PBMCs or T cells enriched from blood (not recorded which). These receptors originate from a woman aged 18 to 35 with acute COVID-19.

V and J are TRBV27 and TRBJ2-7, with unresolved D. V shed 5 bases and J shed 2 bases, with 4 bases lying between them. Germline-derived CDR1 and CDR2 are MNHEY and SMNVEV (reference sequence). CDR3 length: 11 amino acids. CDR3 loop: CASSRAYEQYF. The CDR3 nucleotides are TGTGCCAGCAGTCGGGCCTACGAGCAGTACTTC.

The V call is TRBV24-1, the J call TRBJ2-1; no reliable D call. V shed 4 bases and J shed 6 bases, with 3 bases lying between them. The germline CDR1 and CDR2 sequences are KGHDR and SFDVKD. The CDR3 totals 11 residues. CDR3 in amino acids: CATSDFNEQFF. CDR3 DNA: TGTGCCACCAGTGACTTCAATGAGCAGTTCTTC.

V gene TRBV4-3 combines with J gene TRBJ2-2; D is possibly TRBD2 (6 bases). The CDR3 contains 15 residues. CDR1 and CDR2 (germline): LGHNA, YSLEER. With 4 bases removed from V and 5 bases from J, the gap between germline ends came to 14 bases. The CDR3 DNA follows: TGCGCCAGCAGCCCCGGGACTGACGGGACCGGGGAGCTGTTTTTT. It encodes CASSPGTDGTGELFF.

The chain links TRBV14 to TRBJ2-3, with 8 bases identical to TRBD2. The CDR3 sequence is 16 residues long. The V segment lost 0 bases and the J segment 1 base; nucleotides outside the gene matches: 3. From germline, CDR1 is SGHDN and CDR2 FVKESK. CDR3 nucleotides: TGTGCCAGCAGCCAAGACAGAGCGGGGGGCACAGATACGCAGTATTTT. Amino acids: CASSQDRAGGTDTQYF.

This sequence joins TRBV11-3 and TRBJ2-5; 8 nucleotides match TRBD2. The CDR3 has 15 residues. With 0 bases clipped from V and 5 bases from J, the junction kept 5 bases outside the gene matches. The germline V gene has CDR1 SGHNT and CDR2 YENEEA. The CDR3 protein is CASSLDSAGAETQYF. CDR3 sequence (DNA): TGTGCCAGCAGCTTAGATTCAGCGGGAGCGGAGACCCAGTACTTC.

The chain is built from TRBV19 and TRBJ2-3, with TRBD1 matching over 10 bases. This CDR3 spans 16 amino acids. CDR1 LNHDA and CDR2 SQIVND come from the germline V gene (reference sequence). V gave up 5 bases and J gave up 6 bases; unmatched junction bases: 11. CDR3 amino acids: CASSLGRDRGFDTQYF. In DNA, the CDR3 is TGTGCCAGTAGTCTCGGCCGGGACAGGGGCTTTGATACGCAGTATTTT.

This clone was recorded once. The CDR3, as DNA: TGTGCCAGCAGCTTCGGGACTAGCGGCAATGAGCAGTTCTTC. Translated, it gives CASSFGTSGNEQFF. The gene calls are TRBV9 and TRBJ2-1; 11 bases are a match to TRBD2. This CDR3 spans 14 amino acids. The germline V gene encodes CDR1 SGDLS and CDR2 YYNGEE. With 4 bases clipped from V and 6 bases from J, the junction kept 3 bases outside the gene matches.

V usage is TRBV30 and J usage is TRBJ2-7, with TRBD1 identical over 8 bases. The CDR3 is 16 residues long. V gave up 0 bases and J gave up 0 bases; unmatched junction bases: 7. Looked up from germline, CDR1 is GTSNPN and CDR2 is SVGIG (reference sequence). The CDR3 DNA is TGTGCCTGGAGTGTACGGACAGGGTTGGGCTCCTACGAGCAGTACTTC. This encodes CAWSVRTGLGSYEQYF.

This clone has a handful of counts. Here the CDR3 reads CATGAGSTDTQYF. CDR3 DNA sequence: TGTGCCACCGGTGCAGGGAGCACAGATACGCAGTATTTT. The chain has TRBV24-1 and TRBJ2-3, with a weak D call TRBD1 (5 bases). In germline, CDR1 is KGHDR, CDR2 SFDVKD. The CDR3 has 13 residues. V was clipped by 9 bases and J by 0 bases, with 9 bases between them.

V and J are TRBV6-2 or TRBV6-3 and TRBJ2-4; 9 nucleotides align to TRBD1. This CDR3 comprises 14 residues. From germline, CDR1 is MNHEY and CDR2 SVGEGT. J gave up 7 bases and V 2 bases, and 3 bases lay outside the gene matches. CDR3 sequence (DNA): TGTGCCAGCAGTTACAGGGGACAGGGCAACATTCAGTACTTC. Translation: CASSYRGQGNIQYF.

The J gene is TRBJ1-1, the V gene TRBV28, with D perhaps TRBD1 (5 bases). This CDR3 is 14 amino acids long. V lost 7 bases to trimming and J lost 1 base, with 13 bases between them. Germline V gives CDR1 MDHEN, CDR2 SYDVKM. CDR3 in amino acids: CASTGGGGNTEAFF. The CDR3 coding sequence is TGTGCCAGCACCGGTGGGGGGGGGAACACTGAAGCTTTCTTT.

The gene calls are TRBV27 and TRBJ2-2; 10 bases map to TRBD2. With V trimmed by 6 bases and J by 2 bases, 9 bases remained unmatched. The CDR3 extends over 17 amino acids. Looked up from germline, CDR1 is MNHEY and CDR2 is SMNVEV (reference sequence). In DNA form, the CDR3 reads TGTGCCAGCAGGGGTCGGGGACTAGCGTTTAACACCGGGGAGCTGTTTTTT. Amino acid sequence: CASRGRGLAFNTGELFF.

The J gene is TRBJ2-7, the V gene TRBV28, with TRBD1 matching over 7 bases. The V and J ends lost 5 bases and 3 bases, in that order; junction bases with no gene match: 7. Germline CDR1 is MDHEN and CDR2 is SYDVKM. This CDR3 comprises 14 residues. In DNA, the CDR3 is TGTGCCAGCAGTACCTACAGGGGATACTACGAGCAGTACTTC. This codes for CASSTYRGYYEQYF.

This rearrangement joins TRBV18 to TRBJ2-3; TRBD2 aligns across 11 bases. The CDR3 extends over 18 amino acids. J was trimmed by 0 bases and V by 5 bases; bases with no gene match: 10. Germline CDR1 is KGHSH and CDR2 is LQKENI. This CDR3 is CASSARGLADLSTDTQYF. The CDR3 DNA reads TGTGCCAGCTCAGCTAGGGGACTAGCGGATTTAAGCACAGATACGCAGTATTTT.

The chain is built from TRBV19 and TRBJ1-1; D may be TRBD1 (6 bases). This CDR3 has 16 amino acids. The germline CDR1 and CDR2 sequences are LNHDA and SQIVND (reference sequence). V was shortened by 6 bases and J by 5 bases, with 22 bases between the two germline ends. As DNA, the CDR3 is TGTGCCAGTAGCCTGGAACAGGGCATTATAGGAACTGAAGCTTTCTTT. It specifies CASSLEQGIIGTEAFF. Full variable domain (remainder filled in from reference TRBV19 and TRBJ1-1): DGGITQSPKYLFRKEGQNVTLSCEQNLNHDAMYWYRQDPGQGLRLIYYSQIVNDFQKGDIAEGYSVSREKKESFPLTVTSAQKNPTAFYLCASSLEQGIIGTEAFFGQGTRLTVV.

CDR3 DNA sequence: TGTGCCAGCAGCTCTATGGGGGCGAGGGAAAACATTCAGTACTTC. Translation gives CASSSMGARENIQYF. The V and J genes are TRBV5-6 and TRBJ2-4; D possibly corresponds to TRBD1 (6 bases). V lost 3 bases to trimming and J lost 5 bases, with 15 bases between them. CDR1 is SGHDT and CDR2 is YYEEEE in the germline V gene. The CDR3 totals 15 residues. The full variable domain, rest sourced from reference TRBV5-6 and TRBJ2-4, is DAGVTQSPTHLIKTRGQQVTLRCSPKSGHDTVSWYQQALGQGPQFIFQYYEEEERQRGNFPDRFSGHQFPNYSSELNVNALLLGDSALYLCASSSMGARENIQYFGAGTRLSVL.

The chain joins TRBV9 to TRBJ2-7; 7 positions agree with TRBD1. J was trimmed by 0 bases and V by 0 bases; bases with no gene match: 3. Germline CDR1 reads SGDLS; CDR2 reads YYNGEE. The CDR3 runs 15 residues. The CDR3 DNA is TGTGCCAGCAGCGTAGACGGGGACAGCTCCTACGAGCAGTACTTC. Translation: CASSVDGDSSYEQYF.

This sequence joins TRBV10-1 and TRBJ2-2; 10 positions agree with TRBD2. The germline CDR1 and CDR2 sequences are WNHNN and SYGVQD (reference sequence). Trimming cost V 1 base and J 0 bases; bases outside gene matches: 5. This CDR3 has 18 amino acids. The CDR3 DNA follows: TGCGCCAGCAGTGAGTTTGGGACTAGCGCCGCGAACACCGGGGAGCTGTTTTTT. This gives the protein CASSEFGTSAANTGELFF.

The J gene is TRBJ1-5, the V gene TRBV10-3; D perhaps matches TRBD1 (5 bases). Germline CDR1 ENHRY, CDR2 SYGVKD. V gave up 6 bases and J gave up 6 bases, with 15 bases separating them. The CDR3 has 14 amino acids. The CDR3 DNA reads as TGTGCCATCAGGGCGCAGGGCAGGGCTCAGCCCCAGCATTTT. Its protein is CAIRAQGRAQPQHF.

This chain links TRBV30 with TRBJ2-2, with 7 nucleotides matching TRBD2. J lost 6 bases, V lost 6 bases, and 7 bases had no gene match. Germline V gene lookup returns CDR1 GTSNPN and CDR2 SVGIG (reference sequence). The CDR3 extends over 13 amino acids. The CDR3 DNA reads TGTGCCTGTAGGTGGGAGGGAGCCGGGGAGCTGTTTTTT. Residues: CACRWEGAGELFF.

The genes are TRBV6-5 and TRBJ2-2; 8 positions match TRBD2. The V gene's germline CDR1 is MNHEY and CDR2 SVGAGI. The length of the CDR3 is 14 residues. The junction had 8 bases not matched to a gene; V was cut back by 7 bases and J by 7 bases. The CDR3 bases are TGTGCCAGCACACGGGAGGGCCAAGGCGGGGAGCTGTTTTTT. It yields the protein CASTREGQGGELFF.

V usage is TRBV5-3 and J usage is TRBJ2-1; the match to TRBD2 covers 8 bases. TRBV5-3 is an ORF, with its function uncertain. CDR3 length: 17 residues. The V gene end was trimmed by 4 bases and the J gene end by 6 bases; junction bases not matched to a gene: 15. CDR3 in amino acids: CARSILSGRPSINEQFF. In nucleotides, the CDR3 is TGTGCCAGAAGCATACTAAGCGGGAGACCCAGTATCAATGAGCAGTTCTTC.

The chain joins TRBV6-1 to TRBJ2-3, with 11 bases lining up with TRBD2. From germline, CDR1 is MNHNS and CDR2 SASEGT. The CDR3 totals 17 residues. With 2 bases clipped from V and 9 bases from J, the junction kept 13 bases outside the gene matches. In nucleotides, the CDR3 is TGTGCCAGCAGTGAAACGGGGGCGCCTTTAGCGGGAGGGACGCAGTATTTT. Translation gives CASSETGAPLAGGTQYF.

The rearrangement links TRBV20-1 to TRBJ2-1; 10 bases fit TRBD2. The CDR3 is made up of 17 amino acids. Per the germline V gene, CDR1 is DFQATT and CDR2 is SNEGSKA (reference sequence). J lost 8 bases, V lost 3 bases, and 16 bases had no gene match. The DNA for the CDR3 is TGCAGTGCTAGTACTGGGACAGTAAGAGCGGGAGGGCATGAGCAGTTCTTC. This encodes CSASTGTVRAGGHEQFF.

The chain recombines TRBV5-6 with TRBJ2-1; possible D gene TRBD2, 5 bases. With 0 bases removed from V and 7 bases from J, the gap between germline ends came to 17 bases. The CDR3 extends over 16 amino acids. Germline-derived CDR1 and CDR2 are SGHDT and YYEEEE. CDR3 in DNA: TGTGCCAGCAGCTTGGATGCGGGTTTTTCCCAAAATGAGCAGTTCTTC. Its protein is CASSLDAGFSQNEQFF.

V gene TRBV11-2 combines with J gene TRBJ2-1, with D perhaps TRBD2 (6 bases). In germline, CDR1 is SGHAT, CDR2 FQNNGV. This CDR3 is 14 amino acids long. V lost 1 base, J lost 6 bases, and 10 bases lay in between. The DNA of the CDR3 is TGTGCCAGCAGCTTAGGGCTAGCGCTCAATGAGCAGTTCTTC. Its protein product is CASSLGLALNEQFF.

J is TRBJ2-1 and V is TRBV5-8; D not certain. Per germline, CDR1 SGHTS and CDR2 YDEGEE. The CDR3 runs 12 residues. V was shortened by 1 base and J by 8 bases, with 7 bases between the two germline ends. Here the CDR3 reads CASSLTLDEQFF. CDR3 nucleotide sequence: TGTGCCAGCAGCTTGACATTGGATGAGCAGTTCTTC.

The genes are TRBV19 and TRBJ1-5, with D possibly being TRBD1 (5 bases). This CDR3 is 16 amino acids long. Trimming removed 4 bases at V and 4 bases at J, with 17 bases between. CDR1 LNHDA and CDR2 SQIVND come from the germline V gene (reference sequence). CDR3 loop: CASSTQKQARNQPQHF. The CDR3 DNA is TGTGCCAGTAGTACCCAAAAACAGGCAAGAAATCAGCCCCAGCATTTT.